Listed below are T cell receptor beta chains from one sample, sequenced in a study of blood T cell repertoires in COVID-19. Generated by immunoSEQ multiplex PCR, the TCRdb table keeps only in-frame clones and is missing some. The top ten clones hold less than 2.5% of a sample with a few hundred thousand clones, around 90% of them seen once. What was sequenced was peripheral blood. These receptors originate from a man aged 18 to 30 with active or convalescent COVID-19. The conserved cysteine and the conserved F or W are not part of the CDR3 here. Only part of the rows carry a size: once, few, many, or a class if the clone is expanded.

V gene	J gene	clone size	CDR3 length	CDR3 protein
TRBV5-1	TRBJ1-4	NA	11	ASSWEADEKLF
TRBV7-2	TRBJ2-5	NA	12	ASSPTRPQETQY
TRBV7-9	TRBJ1-3	once	14	ASSSTGASSGNTIY
TRBV5-1	TRBJ2-7	NA	13	ASSQSTGVVEEQY
TRBV5-1	TRBJ2-1	once	12	ASSLRGLVNEQF
TRBV18	TRBJ1-2	NA	15	ASSPAIRDRGGSGYT
TRBV5-4	TRBJ2-7	few	12	ASSLGGLGYEQY
TRBV28	TRBJ2-7	NA	12	ASSLFGEDYEQY
TRBV24-1	TRBJ2-3	few	13	ATSDGQGHTDTQY
TRBV28	TRBJ1-1	few	14	ASSLSGGYRDTEAF
TRBV7-8	TRBJ2-7	NA	13	ASSSTGTGYYEQY
TRBV6-4	TRBJ2-7	NA	13	ASYGGQECVYEQY
TRBV28	TRBJ1-6	NA	14	ASSSKQGLALSPLH
TRBV6-5	TRBJ2-1	few	13	ASSYSWDSYNEQF
TRBV6-5	TRBJ1-1	NA	11	ACGMGKNTEAF
TRBV27	TRBJ2-1	NA	13	ASGVGLAAYNEQF
TRBV28	TRBJ2-5	NA	12	ASRSGFFQETQY
TRBV7-3	TRBJ1-1	NA	12	ASSLNPGGTEAF
TRBV18	TRBJ1-2	NA	12	ASSPTGTGSVDT
TRBV28	TRBJ1-5	NA	11	ASIRGGDQPQH
TRBV11-2	TRBJ2-5	NA	16	ASSRGLAGGVFQETQY
TRBV5-5	TRBJ2-3	NA	14	ASSWGGSGGGDTQY
TRBV7-2	TRBJ1-2	few	11	ASSLDTPYGYT
TRBV6-1	TRBJ1-6	NA	13	ASSERGGMDSPLH
TRBV7-2	TRBJ2-1	NA	11	ASGLATYNEQF
TRBV2	TRBJ1-1	NA	13	ASSEGQGSGTEAF
TRBV11-2	TRBJ1-5	few	12	ASSPGTGGQPQH
TRBV11-2	TRBJ1-6	NA	14	ASSLEISRYNSPLH
TRBV7-9	TRBJ2-7	few	13	ASSLRTSGAYEQY
TRBV10-2	TRBJ2-5	NA	13	ASRVGLAGSGTQY
TRBV5-1	TRBJ2-2	NA	13	ASRQREAGTGELF
TRBV10-3	TRBJ2-7	NA	13	AISGRDSLVEEQY
TRBV5-1	TRBJ2-1	NA	13	ASSLELAGRNEQF
TRBV19	TRBJ1-5	NA	15	ASSRQGSRDSNQPQH
TRBV5-1	TRBJ1-1	NA	11	ASSSVDRTEAF
TRBV7-2	TRBJ2-2	NA	13	ASRPGLADTGELF
TRBV6-5	TRBJ2-6	NA	11	ASSPFGANVLT
TRBV11-1	TRBJ2-5	NA	14	ASSPTGGLMVETQY
TRBV3-1/TRBV3-2	TRBJ2-6	NA	13	ASSQRAGGANVLT
TRBV15	TRBJ2-2	NA	13	ATSRGSSLGGELF
TRBV3-1/TRBV3-2	TRBJ1-5	NA	13	ASSQTGLFNQPQH
TRBV5-1	TRBJ1-1	NA	14	ASSLGGDRGRTEAF
TRBV6-5	TRBJ1-4	once	12	ASSYGRGHEKLF
TRBV18	TRBJ2-1	NA	13	ASSPRWREDDEQF
TRBV27	TRBJ2-2	few	15	ASSLITGGLNTGELF
TRBV4-1	TRBJ2-1	NA	14	ASSLGTSGGAGEQF
TRBV11-2	TRBJ1-6	NA	12	ASSLRTGFSPLH
TRBV3-1/TRBV3-2	TRBJ2-7	few	13	ASSQVLGVRYEQY
TRBV21-1	TRBJ2-3	NA	14	ASSSSGRAGTDTQY
TRBV3-1/TRBV3-2	TRBJ2-3	NA	14	ASSRGSGPGGDTQY
TRBV28	TRBJ2-3	NA	11	ASRNTPGDTQY
TRBV5-6	TRBJ2-3	NA	13	ASSLFRQSTDTQY
TRBV28	TRBJ2-7	NA	14	ASSPLTGLVAYEQY
TRBV5-4	TRBJ2-3	NA	12	ASSLGSLADTQY
TRBV25-1	TRBJ1-4	NA	11	ASSRRQGEKLF
TRBV27	TRBJ1-1	NA	11	ASSRPPYTEAF
TRBV9	TRBJ1-6	NA	13	ASSAGTGNDSPLH
TRBV10-3	TRBJ1-3	NA	13	AIKDRGTSGNTIY
TRBV28	TRBJ1-4	NA	12	ASSPPGGEKKLF